Listed here is a single T cell receptor beta chain. The specificity of this receptor is unknown. No base quality information exists; no much larger clone differs at one position. The sample is drawn from a study of T cells in Graves' hyperthyroidism and ophthalmopathy (dated by TCRdb to about 2019). Turning to the overall study: Peripheral blood was collected at initial diagnosis, before any treatment. Prospective prediction of ophthalmopathy was tested in an independent validation cohort consisting of 18 hyperthyroidism patients and 17 patients who later progressed to ophthalmopathy. For training and testing, the 80 to 100 patients in the discovery cohort were randomly divided in a 7:3 ratio. After blood sampling, hyperthyroidism patients were treated with methimazole at a starting dose of 30 mg daily, and ophthalmopathy patients were treated with high-dose intravenous methylprednisolone. TCR Vbeta CDR3 sequencing of 120 to 150 peripheral blood samples (around 45 ophthalmopathy, over 70 hyperthyroidism and about 17 progressor patients) is reported in the paper. TCR V-J signatures able to tell the groups apart were searched for in a discovery cohort of around 95 patients, of whom 43 had Graves' ophthalmopathy and roughly 57 had stable Graves' hyperthyroidism. In roughly six Graves' hyperthyroidism patients, the study also compared T-cell repertoires from thyroid tissue with T-cell repertoires from blood.

Amplification of TCR beta CDR3 regions was carried out from RNA transcripts. The first round of RT-PCR for the TCR CDR3 was performed with the HTBI primer set and the Qiagen OneStep RT-PCR kit. Libraries were constructed in a second round of multiplex PCR, after which size selection and purification were performed. The libraries were sequenced on an Illumina HiSeq2000 using paired-end 100 bp reads. The original methods were these. SOAPnuke was used to process the raw data, throwing out any read that contained adapters or uncalled bases, had a mean Phred below 15, or lacked an exact constant-primer or identifier match. High-quality paired reads were merged using COPE v1.2.5, and each unique nucleotide sequence was defined as a clonotype. MiTCR v1.1 was used to align clonotypes to the IMGT TRBV, TRBD and TRBJ reference segments. Only V-J combinations with frequency above 0.0001, covering about 99% of repertoires, were analysed. The TCS score was defined as the ratio of F50 (clonal expansion) to E x V (chaos), calculated using BLOSUM62-based TCRdist between CDR3 peptides within each V-J. Welch's t-statistics and random forest reduced around 510 V-J features to 13, which were used in a naive Bayes classifier (R e1071). TCRdb reran the public reads through fastp at Q25 and MiXCR, keeping productive beta chains. Every CDR3 protein is listed once, alongside the most common genes and DNA of its rows. The authors' filters were not applied to this entry. This sample has about 330,000 distinct CDR3 sequences in its table, and approximately 15% of those were observed once. 34% of the sample is held by the ten biggest clonotypes.

CDR1 and CDR2 were assigned from the germline V gene (reference sequence) as LGHDT and YNNKEL. The CDR3 has 18 amino acids, counting the end cysteine and phenylalanine. The read is trimmed to its CDR3 DNA, 54 bases read in frame from base 1. Ends trimmed: V by 2 bases, J by 1 base; bases unmatched to a gene: 7. What the authors observed across the whole study: No statistical method was used to set the sample size in advance, and investigators knew the group allocation. In validation, the model predicted progression to ophthalmopathy a median of about 6.8 months before onset, with approximately 68% sensitivity and just under 75% specificity. Most expanded thyroid clonotypes (frequency above 0.001) were also detected in blood, suggesting blood repertoires may reflect thyroid immune responses. A model built on a 13 V-J signature distinguished ophthalmopathy from stable hyperthyroidism, reaching roughly 88% sensitivity and around 81% specificity in cross-validation and 80%/75% in testing.

In the ophthalmopathy patients, disease was moderately to severely active, with a Clinical Activity Score of 3 or more, a NOSPECS grade of 4 or more, and a duration of less than 3 months. Patients with uncontrolled infections, other autoimmune diseases, pregnancy or lactation were excluded. Diagnoses were established on the basis of clinical symptoms, serum thyroxine and TRAb, thyroid ultrasound, and orbital computed tomography. Ficoll-Paque density gradient centrifugation was used to isolate PBMCs from about 9 ml of fresh peripheral blood. Trizol reagent was used to extract total RNA, and RNA quality was then checked on an Agilent 2100 Bioanalyzer.

The sample comprised blood. The TCR comes from a woman in her thirties or forties with Graves' ophthalmopathy. The chain is encoded by TRBV3-1 joined to TRBJ2-3, and 12 junction bases match TRBD2. The CDR3 sequence is CASSQNTRLAGGTDTQYF. DNA sequence: TGTGCCAGCAGCCAAAATACACGACTAGCGGGGGGCACAGATACGCAGTATTTT.